This T cell receptor beta chain was identified in a study of T cells in localized non-small cell lung cancer. This CDR3 has 11 residues. The germline gives CDR1 SGHTA, CDR2 FQGNSA. V lost 0 bases and J 10 bases, leaving 6 bases between the germline ends. Whole-study findings and limits: The highest T cell clonality was in uninvolved adjacent lung, above tumor.

Using immunoSEQ multiplex PCR, the repertoire was profiled, and TCRdb retains in-frame clones only, with some absent. The sample lists about 74,000 clones; less than 85% were seen once. To note about this clone: Its specificity is unknown.

The TCR originated in a female donor of 60 years or more with stage I lung adenocarcinoma. The chain has TRBV7-2 and TRBJ1-1, with D possibly TRBD1 on 5 matching bases. Specimen: peripheral blood, collected before any cancer treatment. The CDR3 protein is CASSLAGGAFF. The CDR3 DNA follows: TGTGCCAGCAGCTTAGCGGGGGGAGCTTTCTTT.